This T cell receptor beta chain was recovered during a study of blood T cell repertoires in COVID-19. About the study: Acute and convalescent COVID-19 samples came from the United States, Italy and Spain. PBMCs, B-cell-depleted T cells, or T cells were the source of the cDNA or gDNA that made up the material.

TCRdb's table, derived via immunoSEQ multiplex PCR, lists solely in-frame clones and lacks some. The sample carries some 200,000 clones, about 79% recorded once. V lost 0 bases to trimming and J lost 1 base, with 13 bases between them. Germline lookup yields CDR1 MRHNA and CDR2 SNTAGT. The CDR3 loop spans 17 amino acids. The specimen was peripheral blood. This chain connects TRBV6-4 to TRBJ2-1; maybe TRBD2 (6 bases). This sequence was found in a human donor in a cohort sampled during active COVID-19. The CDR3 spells CASSDSTADYSYNEQFF. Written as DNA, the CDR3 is TGTGCCAGCAGTGACTCGACAGCGGACTATTCCTACAATGAGCAGTTCTTC.